This T cell receptor beta chain was observed in a study of CD8 T cells in ankylosing spondylitis. The CDR3 is 12 residues long. The germline V gene encodes CDR1 SGHVS and CDR2 FNYEAQ. Trimming removed 1 base from V and 6 bases from J, with 7 bases in between. A quantitative 5'-RACE method, one with molecular barcodes, was used to make TCR beta libraries. Using its own MiXCR run on the 5' RACE reads, TCRdb lists one record per CDR3 protein. The data show around 150,000 distinct CDR3 sequences, about 10% seen once. At least ten counts were recorded for this clonotype. Its antigen is currently unknown. Regarding the study as a whole: It was reported that disease-linked clones were significantly enriched in matched ankylosing spondylitis synovial fluid.

This sequence joins TRBV7-6 and TRBJ2-7; D is uncertain. The TCR originated in a female donor with ankylosing spondylitis or in good health (not recorded which). The sequenced sample consisted of blood, either unsorted or a sorted T cell fraction (not recorded which). The CDR3 DNA reads as TGTGCCAGCAGCTTAGTGGTAAGCGAGCAGTACTTC. It specifies CASSLVVSEQYF.